The 17 T cell receptor beta chains given below trace back to one sample, sequenced in a study of identical twins. TCRdb passed the 5' RACE reads through MiXCR, listing each CDR3 protein once. The table records about 290,000 distinct CDR3 sequences, roughly 9.8% of them present only once. These data also featured in a second study, about yellow fever vaccine responses in identical twins.

Sequencing was carried out using CD8+ T cells sorted from blood. All receptors come from a woman in her late teens or twenties in good health.

This clonotype showed up many times. The V gene is TRBV7-9, the J gene TRBJ2-1; 11 nucleotides match TRBD2. V trimming: 5 bases; J trimming: 8 bases; junction bases outside the gene matches: 5. Per germline, CDR1 SEHNR and CDR2 FQNEAQ (reference sequence). There are 14 residues in the CDR3. The CDR3 sequence is CASSMGTSGHEQFF. CDR3 DNA: TGTGCCAGCAGCATGGGGACTAGCGGACATGAGCAGTTCTTC.

This clonotype came up a few times. This CDR3 is CASSLKVSVGNRDLGTYNEQFF. In nucleotides, the CDR3 is TGTGCCAGCAGTTTGAAAGTGAGCGTTGGTAACCGGGACCTGGGCACCTACAATGAGCAGTTCTTC. V is TRBV28 and J is TRBJ2-1; D may be TRBD1 or TRBD2 (5 bases each). The CDR3 runs to 22 residues. Germline loops: CDR1 MDHEN, CDR2 SYDVKM. Trimming removed 3 bases from V and 2 bases from J, with 32 bases in between.

Details on this clonotype: Compared with germline, one end of the junction differs, possibly owing to a read error. The chain is built from TRBV20-1 and TRBJ2-2; D remains ambiguous. Per the germline V gene, CDR1 is DFQATT and CDR2 is SNEGSKA (reference sequence). This CDR3 has 13 amino acids. In DNA, the CDR3 is TGCAGTCCTAGGGCGTCGAACACCGGGGAGCTGTTTTTT. Its translation: CSPRASNTGELFF.

This clonotype was seen many times. The V and J genes are TRBV29-1 and TRBJ2-7, with 10 bases fitting TRBD1. CDR1 is SQVTM, CDR2 ANQGSEA, per germline. V was pared by 1 base and J by 2 bases, with 8 bases of the junction left unmatched. The CDR3 runs 16 residues. CDR3 sequence: CSVEGGDRGLPYEQYF. CDR3 coding DNA: TGCAGCGTTGAAGGGGGAGACAGGGGGCTCCCCTACGAGCAGTACTTC.

The rearrangement uses TRBV28 and TRBJ1-2; 7 bases map to TRBD1. V was clipped by 5 bases and J by 0 bases; unmatched bases: 6. Germline loops: CDR1 MDHEN, CDR2 SYDVKM. This CDR3 region has 15 residues. CDR3 sequence: CASSPWTGSNYGYTF. The CDR3 DNA reads as TGTGCCAGCAGTCCCTGGACAGGTTCTAACTATGGCTACACCTTC.

The chain links TRBV25-1 to TRBJ2-7; D is uncertain. Germline V gene sequence: CDR1 MGHDK, CDR2 SYGVNS. The CDR3 loop spans 12 amino acids. The V and J ends lost 3 bases and 2 bases respectively, with 5 bases between them. CDR3 sequence reads: CASSDGAYEQYF. CDR3 sequence (DNA): TGTGCCAGCAGTGATGGGGCCTACGAGCAGTACTTC.

This clonotype was observed a few times. The V and J genes are TRBV6-1 and TRBJ2-1; 9 nucleotides agree with TRBD1. V lost 6 bases, J lost 2 bases, and 5 bases stayed unmatched. The V gene's germline CDR1 is MNHNS and CDR2 SASEGT. The CDR3 has 15 residues. DNA for the CDR3: TGTGCCAGCAGCCTCGGACAGGGGCCCTACAATGAGCAGTTCTTC. This translates into CASSLGQGPYNEQFF.

The sample holds a few counts of this clonotype. The chain recombines TRBV20-1 with TRBJ1-5; D unresolved. Trimming cost V 0 bases and J 3 bases, with 12 bases left between them. Germline CDR1 is DFQATT and CDR2 is SNEGSKA (reference sequence). This CDR3 is 15 amino acids long. Here the CDR3 reads CSARDLSGTNQPQHF. CDR3 DNA: TGCAGTGCTAGAGATCTGTCAGGAACCAATCAGCCCCAGCATTTT.

The genes are TRBV4-3 and TRBJ2-7; D unclear. V was cut by 0 bases and J by 0 bases, with 9 bases left in between. This CDR3 has 15 residues. Germline loops: CDR1 LGHNA, CDR2 YSLEER. The CDR3 region has the DNA TGCGCCAGCAGCCAAGACCGTTTGACCTCCTACGAGCAGTACTTC. Residues: CASSQDRLTSYEQYF.

The chain employs TRBV4-3 and TRBJ2-7, with TRBD2 as a possible D gene (6 bases). This CDR3 has 15 amino acids. Trimming removed 6 bases at V and 3 bases at J, with 18 bases between. Germline V gene sequence: CDR1 LGHNA, CDR2 YSLEER. The CDR3 is CASSIAREGIYEQYF. The CDR3 region has the DNA TGCGCCAGCAGTATTGCGCGGGAAGGGATCTACGAGCAGTACTTC.

This clonotype was seen many times. The V gene is TRBV4-1, the J gene TRBJ1-6, with unresolved D. The V and J ends lost 1 base and 7 bases respectively, with 2 bases between them. This CDR3 has 12 residues. CDR1 MGHRA and CDR2 YSYEKL come from the germline V gene. DNA of the CDR3: TGCGCCAGCAGCCAAGGGAATTCACCCCTCCACTTT. Encoded protein: CASSQGNSPLHF.

This clonotype came up a few times. This chain uses TRBV20-1 with TRBJ2-7; a possible D gene is TRBD2 (6 bases). Looked up from germline, CDR1 is DFQATT and CDR2 is SNEGSKA (reference sequence). Trimming took off 0 bases at V and 3 bases at J, with 15 bases between the two ends. The CDR3 length is 15 residues. DNA for the CDR3: TGCAGTGCTAGAGATCATCTAGCGAAGTACTACGAGCAGTACTTC. It specifies CSARDHLAKYYEQYF.

This clonotype was counted between two and nine times. In DNA, the CDR3 is TGTGCCAGCAGTGATGACGGTCAAGAGACCCAGTACTTC. It encodes CASSDDGQETQYF. The genes are TRBV2 and TRBJ2-5; D gene ambiguous. V lost 3 bases and J 2 bases, leaving 7 bases between the germline ends. The CDR3 contains 13 residues. In germline, CDR1 is SNHLY, CDR2 FYNNEI.

V gene TRBV28 combines with J gene TRBJ2-4; no reliable D call. The V gene lost 2 bases and the J gene lost 0 bases, with 8 bases spanning the gap. Looked up from germline, CDR1 is MDHEN and CDR2 is SYDVKM. The CDR3 length is 15 residues. CDR3 protein: CASSLGQVAKNIQYF. For the CDR3, the DNA is TGTGCCAGCAGTTTAGGGCAAGTAGCCAAAAACATTCAGTACTTC.

The J gene is TRBJ1-2, the V gene TRBV24-1, with unresolved D. The CDR3 spans 11 residues. Germline-derived CDR1 and CDR2 are KGHDR and SFDVKD. Trimming removed 0 bases at V and 8 bases at J, with 3 bases between. CDR3 sequence (DNA): TGTGCCACCAGTGATTTGAGAGGCTACACCTTC. Residues: CATSDLRGYTF.

This clonotype was counted only a few times. This chain joins TRBV10-2 and TRBJ2-1; 9 nucleotides match TRBD2. This CDR3 has 14 residues. The trim removed 10 bases at V and 4 bases at J, leaving 8 bases unmatched. Germline CDR1 WSHSY, CDR2 SAAADI. The CDR3 here is CATLGLASYNEQFF. For the CDR3, the DNA is TGCGCCACCTTGGGACTAGCCTCGTACAATGAGCAGTTCTTC.

This clonotype was detected a few times. V is TRBV9 and J is TRBJ2-3; D unresolved. The V end lost 0 bases, the J end lost 3 bases, and 8 bases lay between the germline ends. CDR1 is SGDLS, CDR2 YYNGEE, per germline. The CDR3 is 14 residues long. CDR3 in DNA: TGTGCCAGCAGCGTAGCCGGAGAAACAGATACGCAGTATTTT. Amino acids: CASSVAGETDTQYF.